Listed below are T cell receptor beta chains from one sample, sequenced in a study of shared clonotypes between healthy human individuals. Clones were read by immunoSEQ multiplex PCR, and TCRdb kept only the in-frame ones, dropping some. The data contain about 1.5 million clones, about 96% of them singletons. The specimen was naive CD4+ T cells sorted from blood. The source of these receptors is a man under 40 in good health. CDR3s include the opening cysteine and the closing phenylalanine or tryptophan. Each record gives: D gene, V gene, J gene, clone size, CDR3 protein, CDR3 DNA. D genes are given only for firm matches. Clone sizes are given selectively: once, few, many, or a class where the clone is expanded.

TRBD1,TRBV7-6,TRBJ1-2,-,CASSFGPGGDYGYTF,TGTGCCAGCAGCTTCGGACCAGGGGGAGACTATGGCTACACCTTC
-,TRBV19,TRBJ1-3,-,CASSIEGSSGNTIYF,TGTGCCAGTAGTATAGAAGGGAGCTCTGGAAACACCATATATTTT
-,TRBV21-1,TRBJ2-3,once,CASSKRSGGRTDTQYF,TGTGCCAGCAGCAAGAGAAGCGGGGGACGCACAGATACGCAGTATTTT
TRBD2,TRBV6-6,TRBJ2-5,-,CASRKPGLAGQETQYF,TGTGCCAGCAGGAAACCGGGACTAGCGGGACAAGAGACCCAGTACTTC
-,TRBV9,TRBJ1-2,-,CASSPNPGVNYGYTF,TGTGCCAGCAGCCCCAACCCTGGCGTCAACTATGGCTACACCTTC
TRBD1,TRBV6-4,TRBJ1-4,-,CASTVTGTGGGEKLFF,TGTGCCAGCACCGTAACCGGGACAGGGGGGGGTGAAAAACTGTTTTTT
-,TRBV6-1,TRBJ1-3,-,CASMTGNGNTIYF,TGTGCCAGCATGACGGGGAATGGAAACACCATATATTTT
TRBD2,TRBV9,TRBJ2-1,-,CASSVSKAGGFYNEQFF,TGTGCCAGCAGCGTATCCAAAGCGGGAGGGTTCTACAATGAGCAGTTCTTC
-,TRBV7-8,TRBJ1-5,-,CASTQTGNQPQHF,TGTGCCAGCACCCAGACAGGCAATCAGCCCCAGCATTTT
-,TRBV4-3,TRBJ1-4,-,CASSQGRTNEKLFF,TGCGCCAGCAGCCAGGGCAGGACTAATGAAAAACTGTTTTTT
-,TRBV2,TRBJ2-2,-,CASSERDLTGELFF,TGTGCCAGCAGTGAACGGGACCTCACCGGGGAGCTGTTTTTT
TRBD2,TRBV25-1,TRBJ2-1,-,CASRKTGREKGEQFF,TGTGCCAGCAGGAAAACGGGGCGGGAGAAAGGTGAGCAGTTCTTC
-,TRBV28,TRBJ1-2,once,CASSFTRGYTF,TGTGCCAGCAGTTTTACTCGGGGCTACACCTTC
TRBD1,TRBV4-3,TRBJ2-7,-,CASSYGQGAYEQYF,TGCGCCAGCAGCTACGGACAGGGGGCCTACGAGCAGTACTTC
TRBD1,TRBV6-4,TRBJ2-2,-,CASSPLGTAITGELFF,TGTGCCAGCAGCCCACTCGGGACAGCGATCACCGGGGAGCTGTTTTTT
-,TRBV6-5,TRBJ2-5,-,CASSHSDPETQYF,TGTGCCAGCAGCCACTCGGATCCAGAGACCCAGTACTTC
-,TRBV30,TRBJ1-3,-,CAWSVGGAGNTIYF,TGTGCCTGGAGTGTAGGCGGGGCTGGAAACACCATATATTTT
-,TRBV2,TRBJ2-1,-,CASTPHSHNEQFF,TGTGCCAGCACCCCCCATAGCCACAATGAGCAGTTCTTC
TRBD1,TRBV7-2,TRBJ1-4,-,CASSSRPGTGTDTNEKLFF,TGTGCCAGCAGCTCACGACCCGGGACAGGGACCGACACTAATGAAAAACTGTTTTTT
-,TRBV11-2,TRBJ2-3,-,CASRSTDTQYF,TGTGCCAGCAGGAGCACAGATACGCAGTATTTT
TRBD2,TRBV6-1,TRBJ2-1,-,CASSVREGRALGNEQFF,TGTGCCAGCAGTGTGAGGGAGGGGAGGGCCTTGGGGAATGAGCAGTTCTTC
TRBD1,TRBV5-5,TRBJ1-5,-,CASSRTGVSNQPQHF,TGTGCCAGCAGCAGGACAGGGGTTAGCAATCAGCCCCAGCATTTT
-,TRBV10-3,TRBJ1-1,-,CAIRQQGGTEAFF,TGTGCCATCAGGCAACAGGGCGGGACTGAAGCTTTCTTT
-,TRBV4-3,TRBJ2-1,-,CASSQTRGGGNEQFF,TGCGCCAGCAGCCAAACCAGGGGGGGTGGCAATGAGCAGTTCTTC
TRBD2,TRBV9,TRBJ2-5,-,CASSVQGLAGQETQYF,TGTGCCAGCAGCGTCCAGGGACTAGCGGGACAAGAGACCCAGTACTTC
TRBD1,TRBV7-6,TRBJ2-5,-,CASSMVRTGEQTQYF,TGTGCCAGCAGCATGGTTCGGACAGGGGAGCAGACCCAGTACTTC
-,TRBV9,TRBJ2-7,-,CASSLSPGPSYEQYF,TGTGCCAGCAGCCTCTCCCCGGGGCCTTCCTACGAGCAGTACTTC
-,TRBV10-1,TRBJ2-3,-,CASSESGEHKDTQYF,TGCGCCAGCAGTGAGTCGGGAGAGCACAAAGATACGCAGTATTTT
-,TRBV6-1,TRBJ1-3,-,CASTVGGIRGNTIYF,TGTGCCAGCACAGTGGGGGGGATTCGAGGAAACACCATATATTTT
-,TRBV28,TRBJ1-2,-,CASSLFGYGYTF,TGTGCCAGCAGTTTATTCGGCTATGGCTACACCTTC
-,TRBV10-1,TRBJ1-4,-,CASSDDEKLFF,TGCGCCAGCAGTGATGACGAAAAACTGTTTTTT
TRBD1,TRBV5-1,TRBJ2-6,-,CASSLGTGGLPGANVLTF,TGCGCCAGCAGCTTGGGTACAGGGGGGCTACCTGGGGCCAACGTCCTGACTTTC
TRBD1,TRBV5-1,TRBJ2-2,-,CASSRTGGLGTGELFF,TGCGCCAGCAGCCGTACAGGGGGCTTGGGCACCGGGGAGCTGTTTTTT
TRBD1,TRBV18,TRBJ1-2,-,CASSPQGQGDGYTF,TGTGCCAGCTCACCACAGGGACAGGGGGATGGCTACACCTTC
TRBD2,TRBV7-2,TRBJ2-7,-,CASSRLAGGYEQYF,TGTGCCAGCAGCCGACTAGCGGGAGGGTACGAGCAGTACTTC
TRBD2,TRBV19,TRBJ2-1,-,CASSIPTSGSTYEQFF,TGTGCCAGTAGTATCCCGACTAGCGGGAGTACATATGAGCAGTTCTTC
-,TRBV6-5,TRBJ1-5,once,CASSSSWGVNQPQHF,TGTGCCAGCAGTTCCTCATGGGGGGTAAATCAGCCCCAGCATTTT
TRBD1,TRBV5-5,TRBJ2-5,-,CASSLVSTGSFRETQYF,TGTGCCAGCAGCTTGGTTTCGACAGGGAGTTTTCGGGAGACCCAGTACTTC
TRBD2,TRBV18,TRBJ2-3,-,CASSQLAGGPSSATDTQYF,TGTGCCAGCTCACAACTAGCGGGAGGGCCATCCAGCGCCACAGATACGCAGTATTTT
TRBD1,TRBV11-2,TRBJ2-7,-,CASSVGQGGTYEQYF,TGTGCCAGCAGCGTGGGACAGGGGGGGACCTACGAGCAGTACTTC
-,TRBV7-2,TRBJ2-7,-,CASSLAFYEQYF,TGTGCCAGCAGCTTAGCGTTCTACGAGCAGTACTTC
TRBD2,TRBV5-1,TRBJ2-7,-,CASSIAGDSYEQYF,TGCGCCAGCAGCATAGCGGGAGACTCCTACGAGCAGTACTTC
-,TRBV6-1,TRBJ2-7,-,CASSSQGYEQYF,TGTGCCAGCAGTTCACAGGGCTACGAGCAGTACTTC
-,TRBV5-1,TRBJ2-6,-,CASSLMGVSGANVLTF,TGCGCCAGCAGCTTGATGGGTGTCTCTGGGGCCAACGTCCTGACTTTC
-,TRBV6-6,TRBJ1-2,-,CATHQSYGYTF,TGTGCCACCCATCAGAGCTATGGCTACACCTTC
TRBD2,TRBV7-2,TRBJ2-1,once,CASSSGGKAEQFF,TGTGCCAGCAGCTCCGGGGGGAAAGCGGAGCAGTTCTTC
TRBD1,TRBV28,TRBJ1-2,once,CASSPRGQGKGGYTF,TGTGCCAGCAGCCCAAGGGGACAGGGGAAGGGTGGCTACACCTTC